The clone carrying this T cell receptor (beta chain) occurred a few times. The sample belongs to a study of T cells after yellow fever vaccination. TCRdb called the 5' RACE reads again in MiXCR, with one record for every CDR3 protein. The data show about 240,000 distinct CDR3 sequences, less than 9% seen once. The J segment lost 4 bases and the V segment lost 5 bases, leaving 10 bases of the junction unmatched. The CDR3 is 15 amino acids. The germline V gene encodes CDR1 DFQATT and CDR2 SNEGSKA (reference sequence). The V gene is TRBV20-1, the J gene TRBJ2-5; 10 bases align to TRBD2. This sequence originates from a man younger than 40 who received the YFV17D yellow fever vaccine. The input for sequencing was CD4+ T cells sorted from PBMCs, taken 15 days after the yellow fever booster vaccination. The CDR3 is CSAQSSGRAGETQYF. The CDR3 DNA sequence: TGCAGTGCTCAATCCAGCGGGAGGGCAGGAGAGACCCAGTACTTC.